One and the same sample provided the 24 T cell receptor beta chains below, sequenced in a study of neurological immune-mediated disorders. The time point is: longitudinal time-point 2. TCRdb re-called the 5' RACE reads with MiXCR, one entry per CDR3 protein. The top ten hold 6.5% to 9.5% of the sample, which has approximately 80,000 distinct CDR3 sequences, 5.8% seen once. The sequenced sample consisted of PBMCs. The source of these receptors is a woman aged 55-70 years with multiple sclerosis.

This clonotype appeared many times. The gene calls are TRBV20-1 and TRBJ1-5; 7 bases match TRBD1. The V and J ends lost 6 bases and 2 bases, in that order; junction bases with no gene match: 13. Germline V lookup: CDR1 DFQATT, CDR2 SNEGSKA (reference sequence). The CDR3 runs 16 residues. In nucleotides, the CDR3 is TGCAGTGCCACCCGGCCCAATACAGGGGGCAATCAGCCCCAGCATTTT. This codes for CSATRPNTGGNQPQHF.

This clonotype has at least ten counts. The chain combines TRBV10-2 with TRBJ2-7; D is unresolved. Germline loops: CDR1 WSHSY, CDR2 SAAADI. The CDR3 covers 16 residues. V was pared by 3 bases and J by 3 bases, with 18 bases between. This chain's CDR3 is CASSDPIVRSSYEQYF. Here the CDR3 DNA reads TGCGCCAGCAGTGACCCCATAGTCCGGTCCAGCTACGAGCAGTACTTC.

This clonotype was recorded at least ten times. The genes are TRBV5-6 and TRBJ1-1; 9 bases are a match to TRBD1. Trimming at V came to 2 bases and at J to 1 base, leaving 3 bases not matched to a gene. The CDR3 runs 15 residues. CDR1 and CDR2 (germline): SGHDT, YYEEEE. The CDR3 loop reads CASSFMDRGNTEAFF. CDR3 DNA: TGTGCCAGCAGCTTCATGGACAGGGGGAACACTGAAGCTTTCTTT.

This clonotype was seen ten or more times. CDR3 protein: CASSVGGRDQPQHF. CDR3 bases: TGCGCCAGCAGCGTTGGGGGTCGAGATCAGCCCCAGCATTTT. The J gene is TRBJ1-5, the V gene TRBV5-1, with D possibly matching TRBD1 (5 bases). This CDR3 has 14 residues. Germline CDR1 and CDR2: SGHRS and YFSETQ. V was clipped by 4 bases and J by 5 bases, with 13 bases between them.

The chain combines TRBV12-3 or TRBV12-4 with TRBJ2-3, with TRBD2 as a possible D gene (5 bases). This CDR3 has 15 amino acids. The V end was cut by 1 base, the J end by 1 base, with 9 bases between. CDR3 protein: CASSLGGSRTDTQYF. The CDR3 bases are TGTGCCAGCAGTTTAGGAGGGTCCCGCACAGATACGCAGTATTTT.

In this sample, this clonotype turned up many times. The chain couples TRBV3-1 to TRBJ2-7; D ambiguous. The length of the CDR3 is 10 residues. Germline CDR1 LGHDT, CDR2 YNNKEL (reference sequence). Deletions cut 8 bases from V and 7 bases from J, with 9 bases between. The CDR3 coding sequence is TGTGCCAGCGGGGTTTTTGAGCAGTACTTC. Amino acid sequence: CASGVFEQYF.

The sample holds many counts of this clonotype. The chain employs TRBV9 and TRBJ2-7; 9 nucleotides line up with TRBD1. This CDR3 is 15 amino acids long. Trimming took 3 bases from V and 6 from J; bases not matched to a gene: 10. Germline CDR1 and CDR2: SGDLS and YYNGEE. The CDR3 reads CASSGTGTGSSEQYF. Here the CDR3 DNA reads TGTGCCAGCAGCGGAACCGGGACAGGGTCGTCCGAGCAGTACTTC.

This clonotype was recorded many times. The genes are TRBV7-6 and TRBJ2-5, with TRBD1 identical over 10 bases. Losses at the gene ends were 5 bases for V and 1 base for J; bases not matched to a gene: 7. There are 16 residues in the CDR3. Looked up from germline, CDR1 is SGHVS and CDR2 is FNYEAQ. CDR3 bases: TGTGCCAGCAGCCCCCGGACAGGGGGTGGCCAAGAGACCCAGTACTTC. Its protein is CASSPRTGGGQETQYF.

This clonotype was seen repeatedly, ten times or more. The V and J genes are TRBV25-1 and TRBJ1-1, with D perhaps TRBD1 (6 bases). Germline V gene sequence: CDR1 MGHDK, CDR2 SYGVNS. The V end was cut by 4 bases, the J end by 7 bases, with 16 bases between. CDR3 size: 14 residues. The CDR3 coding sequence is TGTGCCAGCAGTGCTCAAGGCAGGGGATTTGAAGCTTTCTTT. It codes for CASSAQGRGFEAFF.

This clonotype has at least ten counts. The chain recombines TRBV5-1 with TRBJ2-1; no definite D call. The germline V and J ends were trimmed by 0 bases and 10 bases, with 8 bases remaining between them. The CDR3 length is 12 residues. Germline V lookup: CDR1 SGHRS, CDR2 YFSETQ. The CDR3 sequence: CASSLALEEQFF. CDR3 nucleotides: TGCGCCAGCAGCTTGGCCTTGGAAGAGCAGTTCTTC.

This clonotype was detected a few times. The rearrangement joins TRBV18 to TRBJ2-7; 9 bases are a match to TRBD1. The CDR3 runs 15 residues. The V gene end was trimmed by 3 bases and the J gene end by 7 bases; junction bases not matched to a gene: 10. Per germline, CDR1 KGHSH and CDR2 LQKENI. The CDR3 bases are TGTGCCAGCTCACCCGCCGGGACAGGGCGCTGGGAGCAGTACTTC. Amino acids: CASSPAGTGRWEQYF.

This clonotype was seen ten or more times. This chain joins TRBV11-2 and TRBJ2-2, with a weak D call TRBD1 (5 bases). Trimming took off 4 bases at V and 1 base at J, with 7 bases between the two ends. The length of the CDR3 is 14 residues. Germline values: CDR1 SGHAT, CDR2 FQNNGV. In DNA, the CDR3 is TGTGCCAGCAGCTCAGGGCAGAACACCGGGGAGCTGTTTTTT. This translates into CASSSGQNTGELFF.

The rearrangement joins TRBV20-1 to TRBJ2-7; D is unclear. The CDR3 is 14 amino acids. The V gene lost 0 bases and the J gene lost 2 bases, with 11 bases spanning the gap. Germline-derived CDR1 and CDR2 are DFQATT and SNEGSKA (reference sequence). The CDR3 region is CSARDPISPYEQYF. The CDR3, as DNA: TGCAGTGCTAGAGATCCCATTAGTCCCTACGAGCAGTACTTC.

This clonotype was observed a few times. The chain recombines TRBV12-3 or TRBV12-4 with TRBJ2-1; D uncertain. The CDR3 loop spans 13 amino acids. V lost 4 bases and J 10 bases, leaving 14 bases between the germline ends. In nucleotides, the CDR3 is TGTGCCAGCAGTTGGGCGGTAGGGAACGAGCAGTTCTTC. This translates into CASSWAVGNEQFF.

This clonotype was seen repeatedly, ten times or more. The V gene is TRBV5-1, the J gene TRBJ2-1; tentative D call: TRBD1 (6 bases). This CDR3 spans 15 amino acids. V shed 0 bases and J shed 4 bases, with 11 bases lying between them. The germline gives CDR1 SGHRS, CDR2 YFSETQ. CDR3: CASSLAGQRYNEQFF. The DNA for the CDR3 is TGCGCCAGCAGCTTGGCCGGACAGCGATACAATGAGCAGTTCTTC. Based on the CDR3 plus reference TRBV5-1 and TRBJ2-1, the full variable domain is KAGVTQTPRYLIKTRGQQVTLSCSPISGHRSVSWYQQTPGQGLQFLFEYFSETQRNKGNFPGRFSGRQFSNSRSEMNVSTLELGDSALYLCASSLAGQRYNEQFFGPGTRLTVL.

This rearrangement joins TRBV6-6 to TRBJ1-2; tentatively, D is TRBD1 (5 bases). The CDR3 is 14 residues long. Trimming cost V 2 bases and J 6 bases, with 13 bases left between them. Per the germline V gene, CDR1 is MNHNY and CDR2 is SVGAGI (reference sequence). Here the CDR3 reads CASSYGTERNGYTF. CDR3 DNA sequence: TGTGCCAGCAGTTACGGGACGGAGAGAAATGGCTACACCTTC.

Many counts were recorded for this clonotype. This chain links TRBV12-3 or TRBV12-4 with TRBJ2-3; 13 bases are a match to TRBD2. The CDR3 covers 16 residues. V shed 6 bases and J 6 bases; nucleotides not matched to a gene: 9. The CDR3 here is CASSPSGLAGRDTQYF. DNA for the CDR3: TGTGCCAGCAGCCCATCGGGACTAGCGGGACGGGATACGCAGTATTTT.

This clonotype occurred many times. The CDR3 here is CASSADRAPYNEQFF. The DNA for the CDR3 is TGTGCCAGCAGCGCGGACAGGGCCCCCTACAATGAGCAGTTCTTC. The chain is built from TRBV7-9 and TRBJ2-1, with 8 bases aligning to TRBD1. Germline-derived CDR1 and CDR2 are SEHNR and FQNEAQ (reference sequence). CDR3 size: 15 residues. The junction had 5 bases not matched to a gene; V was cut back by 5 bases and J by 2 bases. Looking up the rest from reference TRBV7-9 and TRBJ2-1 gives the full variable domain: DTGVSQNPRHKITKRGQNVTFRCDPISEHNRLYWYRQTLGQGPEFLTYFQNEAQLEKSRLLSDRFSAERPKGSFSTLEIQRTEQGDSAMYLCASSADRAPYNEQFFGPGTRLTVL.

This clonotype appeared many times. The chain uses TRBV5-1 and TRBJ2-7, with a possible D match to TRBD1 (5 bases). Germline V CDR1 and CDR2: SGHRS, YFSETQ. V was clipped by 4 bases and J by 2 bases, with 10 bases between them. This CDR3 has 13 residues. The CDR3 DNA is TGCGCCAGCAGCGGGGCTCAAACCTACGAGCAGTACTTC. The encoded protein is CASSGAQTYEQYF.

This clonotype appeared many times. V usage is TRBV5-1 and J usage is TRBJ2-3; D is uncertain. This CDR3 is built from 15 residues. Trimming took off 2 bases at V and 0 bases at J, with 10 bases between the two ends. The germline V gene has CDR1 SGHRS and CDR2 YFSETQ. The CDR3 region is CASSFASASTDTQYF. In nucleotides, the CDR3 is TGCGCCAGCAGCTTCGCCAGTGCTAGCACAGATACGCAGTATTTT.

This clonotype was detected ten times or more. V usage is TRBV12-3 or TRBV12-4 and J usage is TRBJ2-3; no reliable D call. This CDR3 comprises 13 residues. Trimming removed 2 bases from V and 0 bases from J, with 3 bases in between. CDR3 protein: CASSLISTDTQYF. For the CDR3, the DNA is TGTGCCAGCAGTTTAATCAGCACAGATACGCAGTATTTT.

This clonotype occurred many times. This chain uses TRBV5-1 with TRBJ2-7; 7 positions agree with TRBD1. V gave up 4 bases and J gave up 3 bases; unmatched junction bases: 13. There are 16 residues in the CDR3. The germline V gene has CDR1 SGHRS and CDR2 YFSETQ. The CDR3 is CASSSSIDRDFYEQYF. DNA for the CDR3: TGCGCCAGCAGCAGCTCAATCGACAGGGATTTCTACGAGCAGTACTTC.

This clonotype came up many times. V and J are TRBV6-5 and TRBJ2-7; D remains ambiguous. The CDR3 is made up of 13 amino acids. Trimming removed 4 bases from V and 4 bases from J, with 11 bases in between. Germline lookup yields CDR1 MNHEY and CDR2 SVGAGI. Written as DNA, the CDR3 is TGTGCCAGCAGTTCCCCTCGACCTTACGAGCAGTACTTC. Residues: CASSSPRPYEQYF.

In this sample, this clonotype turned up many times. This chain joins TRBV30 and TRBJ1-4; no firm D call. V was clipped by 1 base and J by 8 bases, with 14 bases between them. The CDR3 spans 14 residues. The germline CDR1 and CDR2 sequences are GTSNPN and SVGIG (reference sequence). CDR3 sequence reads: CAWSGPGNGEKLFF. In DNA, the CDR3 is TGTGCCTGGAGTGGACCGGGTAACGGGGAAAAACTGTTTTTT.